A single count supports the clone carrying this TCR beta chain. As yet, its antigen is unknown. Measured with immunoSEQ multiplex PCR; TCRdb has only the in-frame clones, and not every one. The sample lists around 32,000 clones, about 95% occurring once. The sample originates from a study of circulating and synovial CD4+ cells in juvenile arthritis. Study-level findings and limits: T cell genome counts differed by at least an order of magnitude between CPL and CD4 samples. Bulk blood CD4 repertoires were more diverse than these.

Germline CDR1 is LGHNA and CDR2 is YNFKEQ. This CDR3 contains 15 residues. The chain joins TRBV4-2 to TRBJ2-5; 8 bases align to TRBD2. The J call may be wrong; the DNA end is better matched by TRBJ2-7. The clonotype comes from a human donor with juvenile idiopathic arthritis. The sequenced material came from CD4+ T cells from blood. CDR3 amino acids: CASSQSPGGTYEQYF. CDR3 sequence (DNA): TGTGCCAGCAGCCAGTCCCCGGGGGGGACCTACGAGCAGTACTTC.